This entry concerns a single T cell receptor (beta chain). The sample belongs to a study of T cell responses to AZD1222 COVID-19 vaccine. V gave up 5 bases and J gave up 1 base, with 18 bases separating them. The CDR3 runs 17 residues. CDR1 KGHSH and CDR2 LQKENI come from the germline V gene. TCRdb's copy holds only in-frame clones and misses some; the assay was immunoSEQ multiplex PCR. This sample has 99,000 or so clones, with about nine tenths found just once. This TCR came from an adult who received the MenACWY meningococcal vaccine as a control. The gene calls are TRBV18 and TRBJ1-5; perhaps TRBD1 as D (5 bases). This sample comprised peripheral blood, obtained 28 days after the second dose of the MenACWY control vaccine. This CDR3 is CASSSNPPGTSNQPQHF. The DNA of the CDR3 is TGTGCCAGCTCATCAAATCCTCCAGGGACGAGCAATCAGCCCCAGCATTTT.